This TCR beta chain emerged from a study of T cells in localized non-small cell lung cancer. Study-wide results and caveats: Investigators sequenced only a single tumor region, leaving heterogeneity possible.

Profiling relied on immunoSEQ multiplex PCR, and the TCRdb table lists in-frame clones only, not all of them. The profile covers about 1,600 clones, with 20% to 25% appearing a single time and roughly 8% taken by the ten largest. CDR3 length equals 17 residues. Germline loops: CDR1 SGDLS, CDR2 YYNGEE. Germline trimming cut 6 bases from V and 0 bases from J; bases unmatched to any gene: 12. Adjacent lung was taken at least 2 cm from the tumor margin, free of atypia. The sample holds a few counts of this clone. Antigen unknown. The rearrangement uses TRBV9 and TRBJ1-1; 9 nucleotides line up with TRBD1. Sequenced material: normal lung tissue next to the tumor, taken before any cancer treatment. This TCR was sampled from a woman aged 40 to 75 with stage I lung adenocarcinoma. This chain's CDR3 is CASTVDRGGIMNTEAFF. CDR3 in DNA: TGTGCCAGCACCGTGGACAGGGGCGGAATCATGAACACTGAAGCTTTCTTT.